This T cell receptor (beta chain) emerged from a study of T cell repertoires in cytomegalovirus infection. Study-wide points: People with CMV and the relevant HLA were identified by cumulative public TCR beta family frequency. In two of eight donors, the top clonotype was HLA-C-restricted CMV-specific.

After removal of 0 bases from V and 0 bases from J, the junction contained 4 bases not matched to a gene. This CDR3 has 19 amino acids. Germline assignment: CDR1 SGHVT and CDR2 SQSDAQ. Regarding this clonotype: Its target is not known.

Via MiXCR, TCRdb re-called the reads, giving one row per CDR3 protein. The sample lists some 700,000 distinct CDR3 sequences, less than 40% seen once, with around 2.8% in the top ten. This rearrangement joins TRBV7-4 to TRBJ2-1, with TRBD2 identical over 14 bases. The receptor was derived from a human donor in good health (CMV status not recorded). Some clones in this sample may be carry-over from other donors' samples. Sequencing was done on a sample of PBMCs. In DNA, the CDR3 is TGTGCCAGCAGCTTAGCGGGACTAGCGGGGGCCAGCTCCTACAATGAGCAGTTCTTC. Translated, it gives CASSLAGLAGASSYNEQFF.